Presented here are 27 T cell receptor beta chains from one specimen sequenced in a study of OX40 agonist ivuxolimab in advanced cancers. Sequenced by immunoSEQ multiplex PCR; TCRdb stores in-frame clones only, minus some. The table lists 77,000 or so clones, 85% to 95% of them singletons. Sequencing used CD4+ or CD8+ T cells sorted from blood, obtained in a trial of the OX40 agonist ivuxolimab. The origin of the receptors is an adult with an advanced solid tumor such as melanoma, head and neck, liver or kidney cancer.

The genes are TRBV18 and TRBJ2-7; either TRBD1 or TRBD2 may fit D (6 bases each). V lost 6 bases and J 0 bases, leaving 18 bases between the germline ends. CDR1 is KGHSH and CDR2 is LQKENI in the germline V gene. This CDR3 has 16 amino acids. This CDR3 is CASSLGGPRSSYEQYF. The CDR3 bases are TGTGCCAGCTCCCTCGGGGGCCCTAGGAGCTCCTACGAGCAGTACTTC.

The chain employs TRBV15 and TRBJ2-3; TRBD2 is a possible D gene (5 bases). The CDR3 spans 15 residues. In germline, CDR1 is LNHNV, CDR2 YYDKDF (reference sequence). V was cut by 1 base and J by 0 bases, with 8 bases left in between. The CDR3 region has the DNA TGTGCCACCAGCAGAGGAGAGGGAAGCACAGATACGCAGTATTTT. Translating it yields CATSRGEGSTDTQYF.

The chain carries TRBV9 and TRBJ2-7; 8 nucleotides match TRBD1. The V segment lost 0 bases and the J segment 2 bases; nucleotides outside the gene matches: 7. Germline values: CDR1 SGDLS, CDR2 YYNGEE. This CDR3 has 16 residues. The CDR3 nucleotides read TGTGCCAGCAGCGTAGACGCCGGACAGGGAACCTACGAGCAGTACTTC. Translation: CASSVDAGQGTYEQYF.

The CDR3 DNA reads TGTGCCAGCAGTGATGCCGGCAGGGAAATCTACGAGCAGTACTTC. This encodes CASSDAGREIYEQYF. The chain uses TRBV2 and TRBJ2-7; D possibly corresponds to TRBD1 (5 bases). The CDR3 consists of 15 residues. V lost 3 bases and J lost 3, with 15 bases in between. Per germline, CDR1 SNHLY and CDR2 FYNNEI.

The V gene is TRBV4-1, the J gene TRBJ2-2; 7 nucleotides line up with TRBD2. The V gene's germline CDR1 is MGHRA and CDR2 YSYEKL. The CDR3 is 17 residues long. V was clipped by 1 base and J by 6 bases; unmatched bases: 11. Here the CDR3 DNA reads TGCGCCAGCAGCCAAGGGTGGCTAGCGGCTGGTGCCGGGGAGCTGTTTTTT. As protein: CASSQGWLAAGAGELFF.

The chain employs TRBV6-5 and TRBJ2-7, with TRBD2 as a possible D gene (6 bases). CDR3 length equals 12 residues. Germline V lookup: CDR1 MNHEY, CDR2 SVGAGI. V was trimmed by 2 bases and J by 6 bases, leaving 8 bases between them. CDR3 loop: CASSYGGSEQYF. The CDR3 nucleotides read TGTGCCAGCAGTTACGGGGGGAGCGAGCAGTACTTC.

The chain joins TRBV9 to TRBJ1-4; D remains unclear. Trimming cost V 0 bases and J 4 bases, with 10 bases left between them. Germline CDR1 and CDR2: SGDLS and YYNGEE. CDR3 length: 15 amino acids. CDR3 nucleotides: TGTGCCAGCAGCGTAGGTGGCGCGAGTAATGAAAAACTGTTTTTT. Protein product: CASSVGGASNEKLFF.

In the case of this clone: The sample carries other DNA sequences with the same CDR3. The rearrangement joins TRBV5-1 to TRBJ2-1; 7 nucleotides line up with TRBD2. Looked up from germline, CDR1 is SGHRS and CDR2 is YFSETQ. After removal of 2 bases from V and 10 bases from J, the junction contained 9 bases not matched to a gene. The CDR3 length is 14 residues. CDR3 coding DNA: TGCGCCAGCAGCTTCCTAGCGGCTGGCGGCGAGCAGTTCTTC. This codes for CASSFLAAGGEQFF.

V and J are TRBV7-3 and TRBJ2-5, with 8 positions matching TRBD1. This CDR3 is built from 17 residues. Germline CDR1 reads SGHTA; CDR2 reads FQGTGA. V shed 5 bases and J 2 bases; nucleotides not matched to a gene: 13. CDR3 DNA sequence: TGTGCCAGCAGCAAGACAGGGGCCCCACTAACACAAGAGACCCAGTACTTC. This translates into CASSKTGAPLTQETQYF.

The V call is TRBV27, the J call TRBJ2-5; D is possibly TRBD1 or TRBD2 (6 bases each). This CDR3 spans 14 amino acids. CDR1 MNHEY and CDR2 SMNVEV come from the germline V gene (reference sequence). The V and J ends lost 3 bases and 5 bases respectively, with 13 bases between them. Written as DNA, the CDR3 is TGTGCCAGCAGTTTGGACCGGGGGCGGGAGACCCAGTACTTC. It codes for CASSLDRGRETQYF.

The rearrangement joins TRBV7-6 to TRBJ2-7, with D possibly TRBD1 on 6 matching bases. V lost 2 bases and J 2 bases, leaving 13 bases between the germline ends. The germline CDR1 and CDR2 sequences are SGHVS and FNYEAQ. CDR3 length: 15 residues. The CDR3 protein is CASSLQGTVAYEQYF. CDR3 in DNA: TGTGCCAGCAGCTTACAGGGGACGGTCGCCTACGAGCAGTACTTC.

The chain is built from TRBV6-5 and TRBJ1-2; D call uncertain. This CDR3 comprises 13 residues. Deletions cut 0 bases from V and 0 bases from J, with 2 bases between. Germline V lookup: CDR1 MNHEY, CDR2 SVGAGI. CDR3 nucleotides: TGTGCCAGCAGTTACTCCCCTAACTATGGCTACACCTTC. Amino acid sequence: CASSYSPNYGYTF.

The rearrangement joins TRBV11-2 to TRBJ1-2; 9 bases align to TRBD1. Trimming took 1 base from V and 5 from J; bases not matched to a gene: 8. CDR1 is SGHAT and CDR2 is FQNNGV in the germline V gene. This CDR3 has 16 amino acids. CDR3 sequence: CASSLAGMGTGYGYTF. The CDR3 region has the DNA TGTGCCAGCAGCTTAGCCGGTATGGGGACAGGGTATGGCTACACCTTC.

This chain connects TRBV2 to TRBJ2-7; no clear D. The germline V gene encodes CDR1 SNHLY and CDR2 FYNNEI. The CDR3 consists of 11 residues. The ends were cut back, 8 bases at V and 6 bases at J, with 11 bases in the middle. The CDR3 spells CASARGGEQYF. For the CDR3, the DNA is TGTGCCAGCGCCAGAGGTGGCGAGCAGTACTTC.

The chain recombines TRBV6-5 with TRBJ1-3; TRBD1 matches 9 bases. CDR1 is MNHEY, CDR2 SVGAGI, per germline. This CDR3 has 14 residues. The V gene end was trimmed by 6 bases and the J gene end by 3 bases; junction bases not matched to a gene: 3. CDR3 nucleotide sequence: TGTGCCAGCAGCTACAGGGGGCTTGGAAACACCATATATTTT. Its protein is CASSYRGLGNTIYF.

This CDR3 is CASSYSGAAYEQYF. The DNA of the CDR3 is TGTGCCAGCAGTTACTCGGGGGCCGCCTACGAGCAGTACTTC. The gene calls are TRBV6-5 and TRBJ2-7; D possibly corresponds to TRBD1 (6 bases). V gave up 0 bases and J gave up 2 bases, with 8 bases separating them. The CDR3 sequence is 14 residues long. Germline loops: CDR1 MNHEY, CDR2 SVGAGI.

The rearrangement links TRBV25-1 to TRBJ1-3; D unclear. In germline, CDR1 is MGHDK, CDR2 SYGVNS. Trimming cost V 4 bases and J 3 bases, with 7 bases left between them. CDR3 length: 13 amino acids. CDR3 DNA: TGTGCCAGCAGTGGGTCTGGTGGAAACACCATATATTTT. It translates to CASSGSGGNTIYF. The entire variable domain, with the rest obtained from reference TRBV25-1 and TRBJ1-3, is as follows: EADIYQTPRYLVIGTGKKITLECSQTMGHDKMYWYQQDPGMELHLIHYSYGVNSTEKGDLSSESTVSRIRTEHFPLTLESARPSHTSQYLCASSGSGGNTIYFGEGSWLTVV.

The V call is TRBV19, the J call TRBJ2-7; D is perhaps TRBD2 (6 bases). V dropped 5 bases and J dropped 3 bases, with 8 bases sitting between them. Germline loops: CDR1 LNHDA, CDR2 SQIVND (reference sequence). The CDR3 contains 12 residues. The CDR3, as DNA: TGTGCCAGTAGTCCCGGGAGCTACGAGCAGTACTTC. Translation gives CASSPGSYEQYF.

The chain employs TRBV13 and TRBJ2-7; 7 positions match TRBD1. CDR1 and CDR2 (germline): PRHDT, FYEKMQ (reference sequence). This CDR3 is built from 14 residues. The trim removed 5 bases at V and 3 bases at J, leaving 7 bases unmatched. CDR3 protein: CASSDRDSHYEQYF. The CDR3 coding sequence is TGTGCCAGCAGCGACCGGGACAGCCACTACGAGCAGTACTTC.

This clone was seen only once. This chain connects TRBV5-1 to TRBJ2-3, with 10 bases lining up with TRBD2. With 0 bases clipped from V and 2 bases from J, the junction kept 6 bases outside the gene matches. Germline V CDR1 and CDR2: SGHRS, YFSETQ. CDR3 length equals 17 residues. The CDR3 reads CASSLVPAGGPTDTQYF. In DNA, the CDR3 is TGCGCCAGCAGCTTGGTACCAGCGGGGGGGCCCACAGATACGCAGTATTTT. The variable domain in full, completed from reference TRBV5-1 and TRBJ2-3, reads KAGVTQTPRYLIKTRGQQVTLSCSPISGHRSVSWYQQTPGQGLQFLFEYFSETQRNKGNFPGRFSGRQFSNSRSEMNVSTLELGDSALYLCASSLVPAGGPTDTQYFGPGTRLTVL.

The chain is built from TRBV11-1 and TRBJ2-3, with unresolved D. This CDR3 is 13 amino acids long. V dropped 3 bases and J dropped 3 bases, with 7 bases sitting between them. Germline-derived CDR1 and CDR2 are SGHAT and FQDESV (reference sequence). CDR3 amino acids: CASSLVRTDTQYF. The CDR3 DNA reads TGTGCCAGCAGCTTGGTTCGTACAGATACGCAGTATTTT.

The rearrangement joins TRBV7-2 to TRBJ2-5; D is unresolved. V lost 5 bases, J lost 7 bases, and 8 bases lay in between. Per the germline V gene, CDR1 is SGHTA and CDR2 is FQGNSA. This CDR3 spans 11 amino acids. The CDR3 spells CASSPGGTQYF. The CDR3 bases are TGTGCCAGCAGCCCCGGTGGGACCCAGTACTTC.

CDR3 nucleotides: TGTGCCAGCAGCTCGGGGGGGATGGCCTACGAGCAGTACTTC. Translating it yields CASSSGGMAYEQYF. The gene calls are TRBV11-2 and TRBJ2-7; 8 nucleotides line up with TRBD2. The CDR3 covers 14 residues. Germline V gene sequence: CDR1 SGHAT, CDR2 FQNNGV. The V gene end was trimmed by 4 bases and the J gene end by 2 bases; junction bases not matched to a gene: 4.

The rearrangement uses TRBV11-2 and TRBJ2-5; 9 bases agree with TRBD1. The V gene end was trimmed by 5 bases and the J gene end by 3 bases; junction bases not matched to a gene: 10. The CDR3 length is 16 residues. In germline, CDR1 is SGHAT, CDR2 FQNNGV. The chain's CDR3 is CASSPYGGQGEETQYF. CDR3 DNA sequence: TGTGCCAGCAGCCCCTATGGGGGACAGGGTGAAGAGACCCAGTACTTC.

CDR3 DNA: TGTGCCAGCAGTTTGGGGCGGGACACCTTCTATGGCTACACCTTC. Its translation: CASSLGRDTFYGYTF. This chain links TRBV6-5 with TRBJ1-2; perhaps TRBD1 as D (6 bases). Germline-derived CDR1 and CDR2 are MNHEY and SVGAGI. V was shortened by 4 bases and J by 4 bases, with 16 bases between the two germline ends. The CDR3 runs 15 residues.

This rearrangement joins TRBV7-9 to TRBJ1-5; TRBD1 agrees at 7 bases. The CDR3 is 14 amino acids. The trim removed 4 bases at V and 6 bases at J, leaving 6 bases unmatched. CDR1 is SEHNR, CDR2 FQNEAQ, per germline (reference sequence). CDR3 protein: CASSSAGTVQPQHF. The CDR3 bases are TGTGCCAGCAGCTCTGCCGGGACAGTTCAGCCCCAGCATTTT.

In DNA form, the CDR3 reads TGTGCCAGCAGCTTAGACCACTATCCCAATCAGCCCCAGCATTTT. This translates into CASSLDHYPNQPQHF. The chain is built from TRBV7-2 and TRBJ1-5; D unresolved. This CDR3 contains 15 residues. CDR1 and CDR2 (germline): SGHTA, FQGNSA. V lost 1 base to trimming and J lost 3 bases, with 10 bases between them.